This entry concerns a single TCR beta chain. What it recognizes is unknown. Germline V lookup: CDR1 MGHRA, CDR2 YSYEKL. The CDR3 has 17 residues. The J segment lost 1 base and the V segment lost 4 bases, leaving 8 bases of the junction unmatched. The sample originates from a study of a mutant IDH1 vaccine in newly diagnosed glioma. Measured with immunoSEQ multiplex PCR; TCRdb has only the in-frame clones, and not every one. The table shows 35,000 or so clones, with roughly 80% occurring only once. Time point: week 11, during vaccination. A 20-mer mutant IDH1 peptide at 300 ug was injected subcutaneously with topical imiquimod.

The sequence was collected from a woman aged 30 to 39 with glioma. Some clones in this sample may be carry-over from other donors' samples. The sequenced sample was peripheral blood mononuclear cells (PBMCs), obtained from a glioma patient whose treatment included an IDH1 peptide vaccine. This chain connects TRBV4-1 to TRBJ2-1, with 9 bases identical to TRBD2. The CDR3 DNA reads TGCGCCAGCAGCCCCGTCCTAGCGGGAAAATCCTACAATGAGCAGTTCTTC. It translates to CASSPVLAGKSYNEQFF.